This T cell receptor beta chain was sequenced in a study of somatic mutations in cytotoxic T cells in rheumatoid arthritis. Whole-study results and caveats: Some patients, about an eighth of the roughly 65, had a largest CD8+ clone that exceeded 20% of CD8+ cells.

The CDR3 has 14 residues. Germline CDR1 is SGHAT and CDR2 is FQNNGV. V lost 5 bases, J lost 3 bases, and 12 bases lay in between. Here immunoSEQ multiplex PCR was the method, and the copy in TCRdb shows in-frame clones only, minus some. Of 9,000 to 9,500 clones listed, 60% to 80% are singletons. A note on this clone: Its antigen remains unknown.

This sequence originates from an adult with rheumatoid arthritis. This chain connects TRBV11-2 to TRBJ2-3; D is possibly TRBD1 (5 bases). The source material was CD8+ T cells sorted from blood. Here the CDR3 reads CASSAGPLTDTQYF. CDR3 nucleotides: TGTGCCAGCAGCGCAGGGCCGTTGACAGATACGCAGTATTTT.